This T cell receptor (beta chain) was sequenced during a study of CD8 T cells in Susac syndrome. TEMRA cells were FACS-enriched, unlike CD8+ and CD4+ T cells, which were negatively isolated. RNA, at about 0.45 to 1 ug, was reverse transcribed with random hexamers. TCR beta CDR3 was amplified by immunoSEQ multiplex PCR. This amplification extended across 54 Vbeta and 13 Jbeta segments. TCRdb analysed the immunoSEQ multiplex PCR reads with MiXCR anew, one entry per CDR3 protein. The repertoire holds approximately 160,000 distinct CDR3 sequences, around 96% seen once, with around 0.12% in the top ten. The CDR3 runs 11 residues. From germline, CDR1 is SGHTA and CDR2 FQGNSA. Trimming took 2 bases from V and 11 from J, leaving 9 bases between them.

Sequencing input: CD4+ T cells from PBMCs. The sequence was obtained from a human donor with Susac syndrome. The chain recombines TRBV7-2 with TRBJ2-5, with D unclear. The CDR3 DNA reads as TGTGCCAGCAGCTTAAAACAATTGCAGTACTTC. Its translation: CASSLKQLQYF.